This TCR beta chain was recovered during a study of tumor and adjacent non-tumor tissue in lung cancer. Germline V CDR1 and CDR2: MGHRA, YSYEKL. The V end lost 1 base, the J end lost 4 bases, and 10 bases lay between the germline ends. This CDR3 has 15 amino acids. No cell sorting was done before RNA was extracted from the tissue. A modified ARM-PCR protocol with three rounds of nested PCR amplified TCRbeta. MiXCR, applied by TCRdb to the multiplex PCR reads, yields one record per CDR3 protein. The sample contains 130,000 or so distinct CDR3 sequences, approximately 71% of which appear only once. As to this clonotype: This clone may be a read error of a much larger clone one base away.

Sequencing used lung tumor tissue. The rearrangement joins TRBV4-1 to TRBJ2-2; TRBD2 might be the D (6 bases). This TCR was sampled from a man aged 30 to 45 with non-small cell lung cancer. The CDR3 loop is CASSQGVGGTGELFF. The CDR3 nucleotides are TGCGCCAGCAGCCAAGGAGTGGGGGGCACCGGGGAGCTGTTTTTT.